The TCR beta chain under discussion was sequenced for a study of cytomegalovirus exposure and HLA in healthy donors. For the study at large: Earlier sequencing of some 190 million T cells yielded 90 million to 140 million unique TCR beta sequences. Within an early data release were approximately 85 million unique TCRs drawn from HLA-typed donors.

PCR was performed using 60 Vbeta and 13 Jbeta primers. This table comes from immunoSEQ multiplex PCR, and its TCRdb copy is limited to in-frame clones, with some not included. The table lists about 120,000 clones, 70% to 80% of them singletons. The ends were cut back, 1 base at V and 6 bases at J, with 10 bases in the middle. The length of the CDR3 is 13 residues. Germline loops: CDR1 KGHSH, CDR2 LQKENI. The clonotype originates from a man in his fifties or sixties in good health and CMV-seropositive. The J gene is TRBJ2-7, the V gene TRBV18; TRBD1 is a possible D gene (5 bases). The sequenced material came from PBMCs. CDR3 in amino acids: CASSPQEGAEQYF. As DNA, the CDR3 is TGTGCCAGCTCACCACAGGAAGGGGCCGAGCAGTACTTC.